These 8 T cell receptor beta chains came from one sample sequenced in a study of Graves' ophthalmopathy and Graves' hyperthyroidism. From RNA, the CDR3 regions of TCR beta chains were amplified and sequenced. Second-round multiplex PCR came after a first-round RT-PCR that employed HTBI primers. TCRdb called the multiplex PCR reads again in MiXCR, with one record for every CDR3 protein. Among over 45,000 distinct CDR3 sequences listed, less than 65% were seen once. The sample comprised peripheral blood. These receptors originate from an adult man with Graves' ophthalmopathy.

The chain's CDR3 is CASITCYSNQPQHF. For the CDR3, the DNA is TGTGCCAGTATCACATGCTATAGCAATCAGCCCCAGCATTTT. V usage is TRBV19 and J usage is TRBJ1-5; the D is unclear. Trimming took 7 bases from V and 0 from J, leaving 10 bases between them. CDR1 LNHDA and CDR2 SQIVND come from the germline V gene (reference sequence). The CDR3 is 14 amino acids.

To note about this clonotype: It may be a read error: a sequence one base away is much more abundant. The chain is built from TRBV7-2 and TRBJ1-5, with 7 positions matching TRBD1. The germline V gene has CDR1 SGHTA and CDR2 FQGNSA. The length of the CDR3 is 15 residues. The CDR3 DNA is TGTGCCAGCAGCCCGCAGGGGGATTGCAATCAGCCCCAGCGTTTT. Protein product: CASSPQGDCNQPQRF.

A note on this clonotype: Germline and junction disagree at one end, which may indicate a read error. The chain links TRBV9 to TRBJ1-4; D is unclear. Germline-derived CDR1 and CDR2 are SGDLS and YYNGEE. The CDR3 has 15 residues. The CDR3 DNA reads as TGTGCCAGCAGCGTAGAGTCTGATCGTGGGGAAAAACTGTCTTTT. Amino acid sequence: CASSVESDRGEKLSF.

This chain joins TRBV11-2 and TRBJ1-1, with 10 bases fitting TRBD1. The CDR3 length is 17 residues. Germline V gene data show CDR1 as SGHAT and CDR2 as FQNNGV. V was pared by 4 bases and J by 5 bases, with 13 bases of the junction left unmatched. Here the CDR3 reads CASSSPNAGTGVTEAFF. The CDR3 region has the DNA TGTGCCAGCAGCTCACCAAACGCAGGGACAGGGGTTACTGAAGCTTTCTTT. The variable domain in full, completed from reference TRBV11-2 and TRBJ1-1, reads EAGVAQSPRYKIIEKRQSVAFWCNPISGHATLYWYQQILGQGPKLLIQFQNNGVVDDSQLPKDRFSAERLKGVDSTLKIQPAKLEDSAVYLCASSSPNAGTGVTEAFFGQGTRLTVV.

The chain uses TRBV20-1 and TRBJ2-7, with D possibly TRBD2 on 5 matching bases. V lost 0 bases to trimming and J lost 4 bases, with 13 bases between them. From germline, CDR1 is DFQATT and CDR2 SNEGSKA (reference sequence). This CDR3 has 14 residues. The CDR3 DNA reads TGCAGTGCTAGAGATTCGGCCGAGCGGTACGAGCAGTACTTC. Translation: CSARDSAERYEQYF.

This clonotype was observed a few times. This chain uses TRBV5-1 with TRBJ2-7; 9 bases agree with TRBD2. Losses at the gene ends were 4 bases for V and 5 bases for J; bases not matched to a gene: 13. Looked up from germline, CDR1 is SGHRS and CDR2 is YFSETQ. The CDR3 totals 16 residues. Here the CDR3 reads CASSLVAGVNMNEQYF. CDR3 nucleotide sequence: TGCGCCAGCAGCCTGGTAGCGGGAGTGAACATGAACGAGCAGTACTTC.

The rearrangement links TRBV24-1 to TRBJ2-7, with 9 bases matching TRBD1. J lost 6 bases, V lost 6 bases, and 8 bases had no gene match. The germline V gene encodes CDR1 KGHDR and CDR2 SFDVKD. The CDR3 has 14 residues. The CDR3 spells CATSSRGQGLEQYF. CDR3 DNA: TGTGCCACCAGTTCCCGGGGACAGGGTCTCGAGCAGTACTTC.

This clonotype was detected many times. The V call is TRBV14, the J call TRBJ2-1; TRBD2 matches at 8 bases. The V gene's germline CDR1 is SGHDN and CDR2 FVKESK. The CDR3 runs 15 residues. Germline trimming cut 6 bases from V and 4 bases from J; bases unmatched to any gene: 8. The CDR3 is CASRFRGGAYNEQFF. As DNA, the CDR3 is TGTGCCAGCAGGTTCCGGGGGGGAGCATACAATGAGCAGTTCTTC.